The next 13 T cell receptor beta chains were all read from a single sample in a study of T cells after yellow fever vaccination. TCRdb processed the 5' RACE reads anew with MiXCR; each CDR3 protein has one entry. The sample holds about 160,000 distinct CDR3 sequences; almost 7% are singletons and the top ten take over 2%. This sample comprised CD4+ T cells sorted from PBMCs, obtained 4 to 6 days after the first yellow fever vaccination. The receptors were sampled from a young man who received the YFV17D yellow fever vaccine.

This clonotype was recorded at least ten times. The chain has TRBV20-1 and TRBJ2-3; a possible D gene is TRBD2 (5 bases). The CDR3 runs to 15 residues. V gave up 0 bases and J gave up 0 bases, with 10 bases separating them. The V gene's germline CDR1 is DFQATT and CDR2 SNEGSKA (reference sequence). CDR3 residues: CSARDLAASTDTQYF. CDR3 coding DNA: TGCAGTGCTAGAGATCTAGCAGCCAGCACAGATACGCAGTATTTT.

This clonotype was seen many times. The J gene is TRBJ1-1, the V gene TRBV7-8; D is possibly TRBD1 (5 bases). Germline CDR1 is SGHVS and CDR2 is FQNEAQ. This CDR3 is built from 13 residues. Trimming took 6 bases from V and 5 from J, leaving 13 bases between them. CDR3 sequence: CASRFRGETEAFF. The DNA for the CDR3 is TGTGCCAGCAGGTTCCGGGGGGAGACTGAAGCTTTCTTT.

This clonotype was counted many times. V is TRBV7-9 and J is TRBJ2-1, with D unresolved. CDR1 is SEHNR, CDR2 FQNEAQ, per germline (reference sequence). The CDR3 loop spans 15 amino acids. The ends were cut back, 2 bases at V and 4 bases at J, with 12 bases in the middle. The CDR3 region has the DNA TGTGCCAGCAGCTTAAGGGTGGCGGCGTACAATGAGCAGTTCTTC. Protein: CASSLRVAAYNEQFF.

This clonotype was observed at least ten times. The chain is built from TRBV7-2 and TRBJ2-3; 8 bases line up with TRBD2. CDR3 length: 14 residues. The trim removed 1 base at V and 9 bases at J, leaving 6 bases unmatched. Germline V gene lookup returns CDR1 SGHTA and CDR2 FQGNSA. The CDR3 DNA is TGTGCCAGCAGCTTAGAACGGGGGGGAAGGACGCAGTATTTT. Translating it yields CASSLERGGRTQYF.

This clonotype was seen at least ten times. The chain links TRBV7-7 to TRBJ2-2; D is unclear. Trimming removed 0 bases from V and 4 bases from J, with 6 bases in between. CDR1 and CDR2 (germline): SSHAT, FNYEAQ (reference sequence). The length of the CDR3 is 14 residues. The DNA for the CDR3 is TGTGCCAGCAGCTTAGCCGAGTTCACCGGGGAGCTGTTTTTT. This sequence encodes CASSLAEFTGELFF.

This clonotype was observed a few times. J is TRBJ2-6 and V is TRBV7-9; no definite D call. There are 16 residues in the CDR3. Per germline, CDR1 SEHNR and CDR2 FQNEAQ (reference sequence). Trimming left V 0 bases short and J 2 bases short, with 8 bases between. The CDR3 DNA reads as TGTGCCAGCAGCTTAGCACTGGTGGCTGGGGCCAACGTCCTGACTTTC. Translated: CASSLALVAGANVLTF.

This clonotype showed up just a few times. V gene TRBV5-4 combines with J gene TRBJ2-5; either TRBD1 or TRBD2 may supply D (6 bases each). V was trimmed by 6 bases and J by 5 bases, leaving 14 bases between them. Germline-derived CDR1 and CDR2 are SGHNT and YYREEE (reference sequence). CDR3 length equals 13 residues. This CDR3 is CASTGTGRETQYF. DNA for the CDR3: TGTGCCAGCACCGGTACAGGGAGGGAGACCCAGTACTTC.

The sample holds a few counts of this clonotype. J is TRBJ2-5 and V is TRBV24-1; D ambiguous. The CDR3 totals 14 residues. V was pared by 3 bases and J by 1 base, with 8 bases between. Germline CDR1 reads KGHDR; CDR2 reads SFDVKD. DNA for the CDR3: TGTGCCACCAGTGATCCACGAAGCCAAGAGACCCAGTACTTC. Encoded protein: CATSDPRSQETQYF.

This clonotype was found a few times. The chain recombines TRBV29-1 with TRBJ1-5, with TRBD1 as a possible D gene (5 bases). In germline, CDR1 is SQVTM, CDR2 ANQGSEA. The CDR3 extends over 12 amino acids. V shed 6 bases and J shed 3 bases, with 9 bases lying between them. The CDR3 here is CSVGGDNQPQHF. The DNA for the CDR3 is TGCAGCGTCGGGGGAGACAATCAGCCCCAGCATTTT. Full variable domain (remainder filled in from reference TRBV29-1 and TRBJ1-5): SAVISQKPSRDICQRGTSLTIQCQVDSQVTMMFWYRQQPGQSLTLIATANQGSEATYESGFVIDKFPISRPNLTFSTLTVSNMSPEDSSIYLCSVGGDNQPQHFGDGTRLSIL.

This clonotype was seen many times. The rearrangement uses TRBV5-1 and TRBJ2-3, with no clear D. With 5 bases removed from V and 5 bases from J, the gap between germline ends came to 9 bases. The CDR3 consists of 12 residues. Looked up from germline, CDR1 is SGHRS and CDR2 is YFSETQ. The CDR3 here is CASRADGDTQYF. For the CDR3, the DNA is TGCGCCAGCAGGGCCGATGGAGATACGCAGTATTTT.

This clonotype was seen only a few times. This chain links TRBV7-9 with TRBJ2-3, with D uncertain. Trimming stripped 1 base from V and 2 bases from J, with 10 bases between. Germline values: CDR1 SEHNR, CDR2 FQNEAQ (reference sequence). The CDR3 has 15 residues. In DNA, the CDR3 is TGTGCCAGCAGCTTAGTCAACGGATACACAGATACGCAGTATTTT. This encodes CASSLVNGYTDTQYF.

As for this clonotype: A much bigger clone sits one base away, suggesting this may be a read error. The V gene is TRBV5-1, the J gene TRBJ2-5, with unresolved D. Germline values: CDR1 SGHRS, CDR2 YFSETQ. There are 13 residues in the CDR3. Here the CDR3 reads CASRNPKKDTQYF. Written as DNA, the CDR3 is TGCGCCAGCAGAAACCCTAAAAAAGATACCCAGTACTTC.

This clonotype was counted ten times or more. The rearrangement joins TRBV20-1 to TRBJ1-5; D is undetermined. Germline V gene data show CDR1 as DFQATT and CDR2 as SNEGSKA (reference sequence). The CDR3 is 14 amino acids. V was pared by 5 bases and J by 0 bases, with 11 bases between. CDR3 loop: CSAQPPYSNQPQHF. The CDR3 DNA reads as TGCAGTGCTCAACCGCCTTATAGCAATCAGCCCCAGCATTTT.